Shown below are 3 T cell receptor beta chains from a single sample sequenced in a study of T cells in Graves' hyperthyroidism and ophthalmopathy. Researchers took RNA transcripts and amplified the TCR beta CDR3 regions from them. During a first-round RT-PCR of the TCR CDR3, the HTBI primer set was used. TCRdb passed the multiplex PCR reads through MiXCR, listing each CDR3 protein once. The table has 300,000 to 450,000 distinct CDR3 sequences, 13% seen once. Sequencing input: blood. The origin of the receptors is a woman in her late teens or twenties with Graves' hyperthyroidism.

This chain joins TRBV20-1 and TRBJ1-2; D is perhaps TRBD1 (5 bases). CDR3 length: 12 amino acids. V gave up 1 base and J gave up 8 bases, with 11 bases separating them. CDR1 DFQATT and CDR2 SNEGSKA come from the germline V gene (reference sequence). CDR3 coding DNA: TGCAGTGCTAGAGGCCCGGGGGGGGGCTACACCTTC. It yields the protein CSARGPGGGYTF.

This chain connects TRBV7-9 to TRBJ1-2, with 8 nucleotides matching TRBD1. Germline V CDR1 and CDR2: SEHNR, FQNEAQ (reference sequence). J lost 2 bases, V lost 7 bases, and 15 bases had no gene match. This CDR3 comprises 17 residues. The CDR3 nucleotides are TGTGCCAGCACCGTGGGGCAGGGGGCACTCCTCAACTATGGCTACACCTTC. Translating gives CASTVGQGALLNYGYTF.

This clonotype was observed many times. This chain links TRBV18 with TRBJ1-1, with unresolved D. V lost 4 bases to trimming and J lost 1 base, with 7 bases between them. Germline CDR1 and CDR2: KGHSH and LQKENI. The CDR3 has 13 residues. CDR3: CASSQARNTEAFF. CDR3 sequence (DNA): TGTGCCAGCTCACAAGCCAGGAACACTGAAGCTTTCTTT.